This is a list of T cell receptor beta chains from one sample in a study of cytomegalovirus exposure and HLA in healthy donors. This table comes from immunoSEQ multiplex PCR, and its TCRdb copy is limited to in-frame clones, with some not included. This table has roughly 170,000 clones, 84% appearing once. Input material: PBMCs. The receptors shown here come from a young man in good health and CMV-seronegative. Both conserved end residues are part of each CDR3. The order of the fields is D gene, V gene, J gene, clone size, CDR3 DNA, CDR3 protein. The D gene is left open where the match is weak. Not all rows give a size; the values are once, few, many and, for expanded clones, a class.

TRBD1,TRBV6-1,TRBJ2-7,NA,TGTGCCAGCCTTAGGACAGGGAACTTTTACGAGCAGTACTTC,CASLRTGNFYEQYF
TRBD1,TRBV5-6,TRBJ1-4,NA,TGTGCCAGCAGCTTGCAGGGGGCGCTTGAAAAACCGTTTTTT,CASSLQGALEKPFF
TRBD1,TRBV5-4,TRBJ1-2,NA,TGTGCCAGCAGCTTGAGGACAGGGGATGGCTACACCTTC,CASSLRTGDGYTF
NA,TRBV15,TRBJ1-1,NA,TGTGCCACCAGCAGTCTCAGATACACTGAAGCTTTCTTT,CATSSLRYTEAFF
NA,TRBV6-5,TRBJ1-1,once,TGTGCCACCCAAGGGGCTAGGAACACTGAAGCTTTCTTT,CATQGARNTEAFF
NA,TRBV7-2,TRBJ1-1,once,TGTGCCAGCAGCTCCGGACACCCAGGAACTGAAGCTTTCTTT,CASSSGHPGTEAFF
TRBD1,TRBV30,TRBJ1-1,once,TGTGCCTGGAGTGTAGGACAGGGGGAGAACACTGAAGCTTTCTTT,CAWSVGQGENTEAFF
TRBD1,TRBV4-1,TRBJ1-4,NA,TGCGCCAGCAGCCAAGATCTCGGACAGGGATTAGAAAAACTGTTTTTT,CASSQDLGQGLEKLFF
TRBD2,TRBV6-5,TRBJ2-3,NA,TGTGCCAGCAGTTACACTAGCGGGGTCCCAGATACGCAGTATTTT,CASSYTSGVPDTQYF
NA,TRBV29-1,TRBJ1-2,NA,TGCAGCGTTGAAAGTCGGTTAAACTATGGCTACACCTTC,CSVESRLNYGYTF
TRBD2,TRBV6-7,TRBJ2-1,NA,TGTGCCAGCAGCCACAGCGGGAGTTACAATGAGCAGTTCTTC,CASSHSGSYNEQFF
NA,TRBV13,TRBJ2-1,NA,TGTGCCAGCAGCTTAGACCCAGCGTATCGGTACGATGAGCAGTTCTTC,CASSLDPAYRYDEQFF
TRBD1,TRBV6-5,TRBJ1-6,NA,TGTGCCAGCAGTTACCTGGGACAGGGCAATTCACCCCTCCACTTT,CASSYLGQGNSPLHF
NA,TRBV4-1,TRBJ2-7,few,TGCGCCAGCAGCCATAAAGAACCCCCGCCAACCTTAGCGGCCTTTGACTACGAGCAGTACTTC,CASSHKEPPPTLAAFDYEQYF
NA,TRBV2,TRBJ1-3,NA,TGTGCCAGCAAGTATCGAGAGGGAAACACCATATATTTT,CASKYREGNTIYF
TRBD2,TRBV9,TRBJ2-3,few,TGTGCCAGCAGCCTTAGCGGGAAATTGGATACGCAGTATTTT,CASSLSGKLDTQYF